The rows below give T cell receptor beta chains drawn from one sample of a study of shared clonotypes between healthy human individuals. Profiled with immunoSEQ multiplex PCR; TCRdb holds only in-frame clones, not every one. The data hold 2,500,000 or so clones, with around 90% observed a single time. Sequencing input: naive CD4+ T cells from PBMCs. The source is a man between 18 and 29 years old in good health. Some clones in this sample may be carry-over from other donors' samples. CDR3s leave out the opening cysteine and the closing phenylalanine or tryptophan.

V gene: TRBV4-1; CDR3 length: 14; J gene: TRBJ2-3; CDR3 protein: ASRRGLGGITDTQY
V gene: TRBV7-2; CDR3 length: 12; J gene: TRBJ2-3; CDR3 protein: ASSLDEVADTQY
V gene: TRBV5-5; CDR3 length: 13; J gene: TRBJ1-2; CDR3 protein: ASSVKGTEFYGYT
V gene: TRBV7-2; CDR3 length: 15; J gene: TRBJ1-2; CDR3 protein: ASSHSGTGGARNGYT
V gene: TRBV27; CDR3 length: 15; J gene: TRBJ1-4; CDR3 protein: ASSFRVPGIDDEKLF
V gene: TRBV7-9; CDR3 length: 12; J gene: TRBJ2-7; CDR3 protein: ASSLSGGSYEQY
V gene: TRBV9; CDR3 length: 12; J gene: TRBJ2-1; CDR3 protein: ASSTGLAGERQF
V gene: TRBV10-1; CDR3 length: 17; J gene: TRBJ2-4; CDR3 protein: ASSESRPEWQLAKNIQY
V gene: TRBV27; CDR3 length: 12; J gene: TRBJ2-3; CDR3 protein: ATIRRGSTDTQY
V gene: TRBV7-9; CDR3 length: 12; J gene: TRBJ1-1; CDR3 protein: ASSPWQGWTEAF
V gene: TRBV27; CDR3 length: 14; J gene: TRBJ1-2; CDR3 protein: ASSYKTGPPTYGYT
V gene: TRBV7-6; CDR3 length: 14; J gene: TRBJ2-5; CDR3 protein: ASSPRGGQVVETQY
V gene: TRBV5-1; CDR3 length: 13; J gene: TRBJ2-3; CDR3 protein: ASRPSGGSTDTQY
V gene: TRBV10-3; CDR3 length: 13; J gene: TRBJ2-2; CDR3 protein: AISPGQGDTGELF
V gene: TRBV5-1; CDR3 length: 11; J gene: TRBJ2-5; CDR3 protein: ASSYGTQETQY
V gene: TRBV7-2; CDR3 length: 12; J gene: TRBJ2-3; CDR3 protein: ASSAALRGLNQY
V gene: TRBV5-1; CDR3 length: 13; J gene: TRBJ2-1; CDR3 protein: ASSLVPVGYNEQF
V gene: TRBV27; CDR3 length: 13; J gene: TRBJ1-4; CDR3 protein: ASSLGTGGREKLF
V gene: TRBV7-9; CDR3 length: 14; J gene: TRBJ1-2; CDR3 protein: ASSSDRPNTNYGYT
V gene: TRBV4-1; CDR3 length: 12; J gene: TRBJ2-7; CDR3 protein: ASSQVGQVYEQY
V gene: TRBV18; CDR3 length: 14; J gene: TRBJ1-4; CDR3 protein: ASSRDSPATNEKLF
V gene: TRBV5-6; CDR3 length: 11; J gene: TRBJ1-2; CDR3 protein: ASSSWASYGYT
V gene: TRBV28; CDR3 length: 15; J gene: TRBJ1-2; CDR3 protein: ATEGNGRGLQNYGYT
V gene: TRBV19; CDR3 length: 14; J gene: TRBJ1-5; CDR3 protein: ASTPSGQGPGQPQH
V gene: TRBV29-1; CDR3 length: 13; J gene: TRBJ2-6; CDR3 protein: SVELGFSGANVLT
V gene: TRBV29-1; CDR3 length: 11; J gene: TRBJ2-6; CDR3 protein: SVAASGANVLT
V gene: TRBV11-2; CDR3 length: 11; J gene: TRBJ1-1; CDR3 protein: ASSEQANTEAF
V gene: TRBV9; CDR3 length: 11; J gene: TRBJ1-2; CDR3 protein: ASSLAAGYGYT
V gene: TRBV29-1; CDR3 length: 12; J gene: TRBJ1-1; CDR3 protein: SVERGLSGGEAF